This TCR beta chain was found in a study of blood T cell repertoires in COVID-19. The wider study: The cDNA or gDNA used as material had been derived from T cells, B-cell-depleted T cells, or PBMCs.

In terms of age and location, participants ranged from about 18 to 89 years and lived in approximately 26 US areas. Clinical history as reported by participants underpinned cohort assignment. Trimming took off 3 bases at V and 3 bases at J, with 12 bases between the two ends. Per the germline V gene, CDR1 is MGHRA and CDR2 is YSYEKL. The CDR3 runs to 16 residues. In the original analysis: Reference gene primers were amplified, and this amplification served to estimate nucleated cell counts. Produced via immunoSEQ multiplex PCR; TCRdb's table is partial and in-frame only. The DNA gave D and trimming, while V, J and clone size come from that table. The top ten hold less than 4% of the sample, which has 200,000 to 300,000 clones, about 90% seen once.

This receptor was taken from a woman aged 25 to 39 with acute COVID-19. Sequences were obtained from PBMCs or T cells enriched from blood (not recorded which). This chain joins TRBV4-1 and TRBJ1-6; D possibly corresponds to TRBD1 (5 bases). The CDR3 sequence: CASSQGGLGYNSPLHF. As DNA, the CDR3 is TGCGCCAGCAGCCAGGGGGGGTTGGGCTATAATTCACCCCTCCACTTT.